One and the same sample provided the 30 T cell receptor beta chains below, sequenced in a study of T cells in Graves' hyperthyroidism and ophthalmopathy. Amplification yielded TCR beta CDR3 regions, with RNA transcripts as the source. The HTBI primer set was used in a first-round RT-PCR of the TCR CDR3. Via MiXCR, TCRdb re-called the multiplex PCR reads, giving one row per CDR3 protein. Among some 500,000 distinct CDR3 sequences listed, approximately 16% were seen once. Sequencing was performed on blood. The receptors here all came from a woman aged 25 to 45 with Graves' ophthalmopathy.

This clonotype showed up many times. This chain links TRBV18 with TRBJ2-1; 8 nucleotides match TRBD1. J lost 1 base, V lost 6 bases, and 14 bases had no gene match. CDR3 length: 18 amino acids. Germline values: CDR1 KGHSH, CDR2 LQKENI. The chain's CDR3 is CASSRPSGGEGSYNEQFF. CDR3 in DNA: TGTGCCAGCTCTCGGCCCTCAGGGGGCGAAGGGTCCTACAATGAGCAGTTCTTC. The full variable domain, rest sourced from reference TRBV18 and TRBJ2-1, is NAGVMQNPRHLVRRRGQEARLRCSPMKGHSHVYWYRQLPEEGLKFMVYLQKENIIDESGMPKERFSAEFPKEGPSILRIQQVVRGDSAAYFCASSRPSGGEGSYNEQFFGPGTRLTVL.

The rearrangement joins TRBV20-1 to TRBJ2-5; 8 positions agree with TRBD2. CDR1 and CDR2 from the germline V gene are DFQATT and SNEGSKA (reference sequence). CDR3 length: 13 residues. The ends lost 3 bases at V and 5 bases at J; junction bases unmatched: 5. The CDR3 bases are TGCAGTGCTAGCGGGGGGGTTAAGGAGACCCAGTACTTC. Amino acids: CSASGGVKETQYF.

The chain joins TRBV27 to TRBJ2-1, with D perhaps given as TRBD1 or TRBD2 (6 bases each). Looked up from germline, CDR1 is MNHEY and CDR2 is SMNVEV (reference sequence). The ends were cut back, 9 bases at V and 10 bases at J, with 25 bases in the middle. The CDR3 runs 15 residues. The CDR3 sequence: CASRGAGVKGWEQFF. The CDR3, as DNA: TGTGCCAGTAGGGGGGCTGGAGTGAAGGGGTGGGAGCAGTTCTTC.

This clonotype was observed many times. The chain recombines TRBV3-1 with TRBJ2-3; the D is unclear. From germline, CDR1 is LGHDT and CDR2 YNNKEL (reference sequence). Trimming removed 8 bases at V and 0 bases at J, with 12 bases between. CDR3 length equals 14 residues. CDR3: CASRQTTSTDTQYF. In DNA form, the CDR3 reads TGTGCCAGCCGACAAACGACTAGCACAGATACGCAGTATTTT.

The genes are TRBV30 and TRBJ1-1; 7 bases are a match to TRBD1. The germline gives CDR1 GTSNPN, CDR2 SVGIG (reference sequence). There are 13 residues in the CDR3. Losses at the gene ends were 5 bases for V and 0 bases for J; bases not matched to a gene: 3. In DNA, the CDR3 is TGTGCCTGGGGGACAGAGATGAACACTGAAGCTTTCTTT. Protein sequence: CAWGTEMNTEAFF.

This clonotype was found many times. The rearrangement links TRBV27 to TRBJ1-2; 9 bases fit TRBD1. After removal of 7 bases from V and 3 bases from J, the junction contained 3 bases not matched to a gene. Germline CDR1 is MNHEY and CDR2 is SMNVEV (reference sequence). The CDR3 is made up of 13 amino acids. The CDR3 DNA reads TGTGCCAGCAAAAGGACAGGGGACTATGGCTACACCTTC. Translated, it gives CASKRTGDYGYTF.

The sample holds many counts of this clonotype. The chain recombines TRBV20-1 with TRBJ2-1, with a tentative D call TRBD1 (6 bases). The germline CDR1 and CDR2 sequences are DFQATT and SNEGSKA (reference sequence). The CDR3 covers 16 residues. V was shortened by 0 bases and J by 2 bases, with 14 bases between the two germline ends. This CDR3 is CSARDPDRSTYNEQFF. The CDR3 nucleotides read TGCAGTGCTAGAGATCCCGACAGGTCAACCTACAATGAGCAGTTCTTC.

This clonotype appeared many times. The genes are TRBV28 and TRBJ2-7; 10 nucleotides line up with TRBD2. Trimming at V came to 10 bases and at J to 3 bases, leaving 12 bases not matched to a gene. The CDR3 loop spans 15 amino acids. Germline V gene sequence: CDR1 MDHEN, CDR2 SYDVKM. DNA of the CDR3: TGTGCCACGGGGAGTACCGGGACTAGCGTCTACGAGCAGTACTTC. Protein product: CATGSTGTSVYEQYF.

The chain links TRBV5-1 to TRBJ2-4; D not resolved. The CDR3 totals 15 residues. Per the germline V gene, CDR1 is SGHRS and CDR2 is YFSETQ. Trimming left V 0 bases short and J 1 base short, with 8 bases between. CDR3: CASSLGWGAKNIQYF. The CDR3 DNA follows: TGCGCCAGCAGCTTGGGGTGGGGTGCCAAAAACATTCAGTACTTC.

CDR3 DNA: TGTGCCATCAGCGTTACCCCCGGGGGCGAATCACCCCTCCACTTT. Its protein is CAISVTPGGESPLHF. The chain recombines TRBV10-3 with TRBJ1-6; D might be TRBD1 (6 bases). Trimming pared 6 bases from V and 10 bases from J, leaving 19 bases between. The CDR3 is made up of 15 amino acids. Germline V CDR1 and CDR2: ENHRY, SYGVKD.

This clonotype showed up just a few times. The CDR3 DNA reads as TGCAGCATGAGGGACAGGGCATGGACTTTCTTT. Protein sequence: CSMRDRAWTFF. V is TRBV29-1 and J is TRBJ1-1; 9 bases match TRBD1. The J segment lost 12 bases and the V segment lost 8 bases, leaving 10 bases of the junction unmatched. The CDR3 sequence is 11 residues long. Germline lookup yields CDR1 SQVTM and CDR2 ANQGSEA.

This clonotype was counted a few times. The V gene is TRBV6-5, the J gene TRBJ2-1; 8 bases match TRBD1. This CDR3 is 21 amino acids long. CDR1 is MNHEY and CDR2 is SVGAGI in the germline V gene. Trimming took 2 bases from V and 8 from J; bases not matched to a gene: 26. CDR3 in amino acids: CASSYRPLSGTGDFSSDEQFF. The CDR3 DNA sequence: TGTGCCAGCAGTTACCGTCCTTTATCCGGGACAGGCGACTTTTCCTCCGATGAGCAGTTCTTC.

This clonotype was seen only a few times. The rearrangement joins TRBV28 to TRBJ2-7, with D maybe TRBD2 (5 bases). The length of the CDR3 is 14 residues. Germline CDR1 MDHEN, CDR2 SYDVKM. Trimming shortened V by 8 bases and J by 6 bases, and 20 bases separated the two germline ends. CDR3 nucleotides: TGTGCCAGCGGAGGCAGGTACCTTGAGCGCGAGCAGTACTTC. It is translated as CASGGRYLEREQYF.

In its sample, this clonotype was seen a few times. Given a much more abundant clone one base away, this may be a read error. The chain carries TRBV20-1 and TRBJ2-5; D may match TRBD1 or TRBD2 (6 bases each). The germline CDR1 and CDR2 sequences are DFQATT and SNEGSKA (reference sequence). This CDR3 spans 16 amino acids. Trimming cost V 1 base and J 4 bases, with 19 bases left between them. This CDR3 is CSARGEGGSMRETQYF. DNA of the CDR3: TGCAGTGCTAGAGGTGAGGGGGGAAGTATGCGAGAGACCCAGTACTTC.

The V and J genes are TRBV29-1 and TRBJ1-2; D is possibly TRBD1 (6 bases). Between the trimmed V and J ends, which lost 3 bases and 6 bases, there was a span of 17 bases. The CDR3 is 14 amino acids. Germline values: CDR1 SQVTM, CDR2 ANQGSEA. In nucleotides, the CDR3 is TGCAGCGTTGACCCGTCCGGGACACCGAATGGCTACACCTTC. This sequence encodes CSVDPSGTPNGYTF.

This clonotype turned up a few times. The CDR3, as DNA: TGTGCCAGCAGTTTACTGGCAGCAAATCAGCCCCAGCATTTT. Translation gives CASSLLAANQPQHF. V gene TRBV27 combines with J gene TRBJ1-5; D uncertain. The germline V gene has CDR1 MNHEY and CDR2 SMNVEV (reference sequence). This CDR3 has 14 residues. Trimming shortened V by 2 bases and J by 4 bases, and 9 bases separated the two germline ends.

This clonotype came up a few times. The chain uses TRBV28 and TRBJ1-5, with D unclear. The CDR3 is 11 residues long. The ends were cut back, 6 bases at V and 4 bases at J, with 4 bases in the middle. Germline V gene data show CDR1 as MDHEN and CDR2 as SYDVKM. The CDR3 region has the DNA TGTGCCAGCAGACATAATCAGCCCCAGCATTTT. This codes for CASRHNQPQHF. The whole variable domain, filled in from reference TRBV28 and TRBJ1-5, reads DVKVTQSSRYLVKRTGEKVFLECVQDMDHENMFWYRQDPGLGLRLIYFSYDVKMKEKGDIPEGYSVSREKKERFSLILESASTNQTSMYLCASRHNQPQHFGDGTRLSIL.

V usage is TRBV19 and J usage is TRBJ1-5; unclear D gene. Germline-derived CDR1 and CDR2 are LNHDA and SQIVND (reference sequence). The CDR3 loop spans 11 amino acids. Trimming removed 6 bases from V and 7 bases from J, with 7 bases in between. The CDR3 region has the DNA TGTGCCAGTAGGAGCGGACAGCCCCAGCATTTT. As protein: CASRSGQPQHF. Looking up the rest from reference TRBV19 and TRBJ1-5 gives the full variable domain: DGGITQSPKYLFRKEGQNVTLSCEQNLNHDAMYWYRQDPGQGLRLIYYSQIVNDFQKGDIAEGYSVSREKKESFPLTVTSAQKNPTAFYLCASRSGQPQHFGDGTRLSIL.

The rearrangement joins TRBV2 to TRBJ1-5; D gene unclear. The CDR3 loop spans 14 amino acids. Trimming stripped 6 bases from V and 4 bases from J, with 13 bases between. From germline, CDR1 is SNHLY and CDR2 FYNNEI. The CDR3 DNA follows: TGTGCCAGCAGAACCGGCACGGGGAATCAGCCCCAGCATTTT. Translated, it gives CASRTGTGNQPQHF.

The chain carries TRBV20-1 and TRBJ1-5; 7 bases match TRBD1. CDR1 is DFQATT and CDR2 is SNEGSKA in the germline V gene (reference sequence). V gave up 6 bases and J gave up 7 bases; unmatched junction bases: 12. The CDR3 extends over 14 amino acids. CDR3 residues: CSAPRQGTGQPQHF. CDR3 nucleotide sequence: TGCAGTGCCCCCCGACAGGGAACGGGGCAGCCCCAGCATTTT.

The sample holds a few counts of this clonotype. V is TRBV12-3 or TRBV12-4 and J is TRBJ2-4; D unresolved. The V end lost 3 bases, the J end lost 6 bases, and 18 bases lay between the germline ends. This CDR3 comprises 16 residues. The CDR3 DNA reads TGTGCCAGCAGTTTCTCGGTGTCGCCCCGTGGAAACATTCAGTACTTC. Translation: CASSFSVSPRGNIQYF.

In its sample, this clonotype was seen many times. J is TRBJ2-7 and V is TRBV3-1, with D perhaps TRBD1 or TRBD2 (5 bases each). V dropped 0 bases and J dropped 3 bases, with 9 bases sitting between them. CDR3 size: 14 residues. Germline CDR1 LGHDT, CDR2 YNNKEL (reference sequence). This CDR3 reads CASSQEGRFYEQYF. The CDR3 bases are TGTGCCAGCAGCCAAGAGGGACGGTTCTACGAGCAGTACTTC.

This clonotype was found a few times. CDR3 nucleotide sequence: TGTGCCAGCAGTGAAGCGCCGCGGGCCACAGATACGCAGTATTTT. The encoded protein is CASSEAPRATDTQYF. This chain links TRBV6-1 with TRBJ2-3, with D possibly being TRBD2 (5 bases). The germline CDR1 and CDR2 sequences are MNHNS and SASEGT. Trimming removed 0 bases from V and 2 bases from J, with 9 bases in between. The CDR3 length is 15 residues.

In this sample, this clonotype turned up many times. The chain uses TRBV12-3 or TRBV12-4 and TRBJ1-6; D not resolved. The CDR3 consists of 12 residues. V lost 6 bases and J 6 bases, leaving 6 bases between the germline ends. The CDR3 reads CASRDLNSPLHF. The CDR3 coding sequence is TGTGCCAGCAGGGATCTTAATTCACCCCTCCACTTT.

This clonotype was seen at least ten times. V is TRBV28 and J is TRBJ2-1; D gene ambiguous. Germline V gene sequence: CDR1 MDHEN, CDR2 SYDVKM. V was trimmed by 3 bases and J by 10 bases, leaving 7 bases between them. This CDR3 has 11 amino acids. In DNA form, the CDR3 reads TGTGCCAGCAGTTTGAACTTAGAGCAGTTCTTC. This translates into CASSLNLEQFF. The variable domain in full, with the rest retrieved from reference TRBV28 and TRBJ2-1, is DVKVTQSSRYLVKRTGEKVFLECVQDMDHENMFWYRQDPGLGLRLIYFSYDVKMKEKGDIPEGYSVSREKKERFSLILESASTNQTSMYLCASSLNLEQFFGPGTRLTVL.

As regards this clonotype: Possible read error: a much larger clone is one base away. CDR3 DNA sequence: TGTGCCAGCAGCTCCCGACAGGTACTAGGGAATGAGCAGTACTTC. Its translation: CASSSRQVLGNEQYF. V usage is TRBV5-1 and J usage is TRBJ2-1; tentative D call: TRBD1 (6 bases). The better agreement between TRBJ2-7 and the DNA end casts doubt on the J call. CDR1 and CDR2 from the germline V gene are SGHRS and YFSETQ. This CDR3 has 15 amino acids.

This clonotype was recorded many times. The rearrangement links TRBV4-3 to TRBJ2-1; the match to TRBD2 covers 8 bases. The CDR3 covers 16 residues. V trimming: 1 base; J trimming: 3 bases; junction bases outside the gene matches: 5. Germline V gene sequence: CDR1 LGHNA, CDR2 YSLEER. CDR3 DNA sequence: TGCGCCAGCAGCCAAGCAGCGGGAGTAATCTACAATGAGCAGTTCTTC. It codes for CASSQAAGVIYNEQFF.

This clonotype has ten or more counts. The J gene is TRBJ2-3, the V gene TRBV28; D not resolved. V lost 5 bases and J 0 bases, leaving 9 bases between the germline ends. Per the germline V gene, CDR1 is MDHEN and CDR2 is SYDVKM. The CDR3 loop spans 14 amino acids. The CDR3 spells CASSRRVSTDTQYF. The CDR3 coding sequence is TGTGCCAGCAGTCGCCGAGTTAGCACAGATACGCAGTATTTT.

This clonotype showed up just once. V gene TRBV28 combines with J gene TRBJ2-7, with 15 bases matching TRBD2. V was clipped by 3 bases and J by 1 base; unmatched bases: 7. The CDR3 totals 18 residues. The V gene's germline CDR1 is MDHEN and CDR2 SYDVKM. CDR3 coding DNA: TGTGCCAGCAGTTTTAACCCGGGACTAGCGGGAGGATCCTACGAGCAGTACTTC. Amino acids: CASSFNPGLAGGSYEQYF.

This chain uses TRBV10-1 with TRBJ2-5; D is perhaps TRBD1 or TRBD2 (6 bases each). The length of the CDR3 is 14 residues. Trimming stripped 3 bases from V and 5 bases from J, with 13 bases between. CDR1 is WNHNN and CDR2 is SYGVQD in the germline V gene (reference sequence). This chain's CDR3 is CASSEISGAETQYF. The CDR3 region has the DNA TGCGCCAGCAGTGAAATATCGGGGGCGGAGACCCAGTACTTC.